This T cell receptor beta chain was sequenced in a study of blood T cell repertoires in COVID-19. Trimming took off 5 bases at V and 5 bases at J, with 13 bases between the two ends. Germline V gene data show CDR1 as SGHNT and CDR2 as YENEEA. The CDR3 covers 14 residues. Generated by immunoSEQ multiplex PCR, the TCRdb table keeps only in-frame clones and is missing some. The table includes more than 200,000 clones, around four fifths detected once. Sequencing input: peripheral blood. J is TRBJ2-1 and V is TRBV11-3; possibly TRBD1 for D (6 bases). This sequence originates from a woman aged 40 to 49 with active or convalescent COVID-19. The CDR3 region has the DNA TGTGCCAGCAGCCCGGGAAACAGGGACAATGAGCAGTTCTTC. Translated, it gives CASSPGNRDNEQFF.